These T cell receptor beta chains were read from a single sample in a study of cytomegalovirus exposure and HLA in healthy donors. This table comes from immunoSEQ multiplex PCR, and its TCRdb copy is limited to in-frame clones, with some not included. The sample lists 150,000 to 170,000 clones, about 68% occurring once. The sequencing input was PBMCs. The source of these receptors is a man aged 25-45 years in good health and CMV-seronegative. The CDR3 runs from the conserved cysteine through the conserved F or W. Each record gives: V gene, J gene, D gene, clone size, CDR3 DNA, CDR3 protein. The D gene is left open where the match is weak. Part of the rows lack a size; the others show once, few, many or a class for expanded clones.

V: TRBV18; J: TRBJ1-1; D: TRBD1; size: -; DNA: TGTGCCAGCTCACCTCAGGGGGCGAACACTGAAGCTTTCTTT; CDR3: CASSPQGANTEAFF
V: TRBV29-1; J: TRBJ1-2; D: -; size: -; DNA: TGCAGCGTTGGAGGGAAGGACTATGGCTACACCTTC; CDR3: CSVGGKDYGYTF
V: TRBV2; J: TRBJ1-2; D: -; size: once; DNA: TGTGCCAGCACCCAGGACTCTCACCCCCTTGGCTACACCTTC; CDR3: CASTQDSHPLGYTF
V: TRBV7-9; J: TRBJ2-7; D: TRBD1; size: few; DNA: TGTTCCAGCAGCTTATACGGACAGGGGGCCACCTACGAGCAGTACTTC; CDR3: CSSSLYGQGATYEQYF
V: TRBV27; J: TRBJ2-7; D: TRBD1; size: -; DNA: TGTGCCAGAAGCCCTGAGGGACAGGGCTCCTACGAGCAGTACTTC; CDR3: CARSPEGQGSYEQYF
V: TRBV29-1; J: TRBJ2-7; D: TRBD1; size: -; DNA: TGCAGCGTTCTCGGGACAGGGGTATCCTACGAGCAGTACTTC; CDR3: CSVLGTGVSYEQYF
V: TRBV29-1; J: TRBJ2-3; D: -; size: few; DNA: TGCAGCGTTGCCAGGGAAACAGATACGCAGTATTTT; CDR3: CSVARETDTQYF
V: TRBV5-1; J: TRBJ2-5; D: TRBD1; size: -; DNA: TGCGCCAGCAGCCAGGACAGGGGGCGAGAGACCCAGTACTTC; CDR3: CASSQDRGRETQYF
V: TRBV5-1; J: TRBJ2-6; D: -; size: -; DNA: TGCGCCAGCAGCTTGGGAGCTGCTGGGGCCAACGTCCTGACTTTC; CDR3: CASSLGAAGANVLTF
V: TRBV7-2; J: TRBJ1-6; D: TRBD1; size: -; DNA: TGTGCCAGCAACTTAATCTCAGGGGGCGGGTATAATTCACCCCTCCACTTT; CDR3: CASNLISGGGYNSPLHF
V: TRBV9; J: TRBJ1-2; D: TRBD1; size: -; DNA: TGTGCCAGCAGAGGACAGGGGGAAGATGGCTACACCTTC; CDR3: CASRGQGEDGYTF
V: TRBV19; J: TRBJ2-2; D: TRBD1; size: -; DNA: TGTGCCAGTAGTCGTATAGGGACAGGGAACACCGGGGAGCTGTTTTTT; CDR3: CASSRIGTGNTGELFF
V: TRBV7-6; J: TRBJ2-7; D: -; size: few; DNA: TGTGCCAGCAGCCCCTACTCCCAGGGGAATGACGAGCAGTACTTC; CDR3: CASSPYSQGNDEQYF
V: TRBV7-2; J: TRBJ1-2; D: -; size: few; DNA: TGTGCCAGCAGCTTAGATCGGCAGGGGTCTGGCTACACCTTC; CDR3: CASSLDRQGSGYTF